This T cell receptor beta chain was found in a study of graft-versus-host responses after intestinal transplantation (dated by TCRdb to about 2021). Concerning the study at large: Recipients received multivisceral, liver-intestinal, or isolated intestinal transplants. All recipients received anti-thymocyte globulin induction followed by maintenance tacrolimus and steroids for approximately 3 years. Graft-versus-host and host-versus-graft alloreactive T cell clones were tracked in the graft, circulation and bone marrow after intestinal transplantation using bulk TCR-beta CDR3 sequencing. Alloreactive clones were identified by sequencing pre-transplant mixed lymphocyte reaction products and comparing these products with unstimulated pre-transplant donor and recipient T cells. A cohort of more than 20 intestinal transplant recipients, including one retransplant, was enrolled, and a few patients lacking pretransplant specimens were excluded. Donor T cell macrochimerism was defined as a peak of at least 4% donor T cells among recipient peripheral blood mononuclear cells. Samples from a few later patients were sequenced in-house on an Illumina MiSeq with MiXCR processing rather than by the commercial service.

The V and J ends are trimmed by 5 bases and 11 bases, leaving 28 bases between them. CDR1 is given as SGHRS and CDR2 as YFSETQ, both from the germline V gene. Inclusive of the bounding cysteine and phenylalanine, the CDR3 is 16 residues long. Of the read, only the CDR3 DNA is kept; its 48 bases are in frame from base 1. As to this clone: Its antigen remains unidentified. No quality values exist for individual bases; no much larger clone is one base distant.

Library preparation was by the immunoSEQ multiplex PCR assay. For most patients, genomic DNA was isolated using the Qiagen DNeasy Blood and Tissue Kit and was shipped frozen to Adaptive Biotechnologies for TCR sequencing. High-throughput TCR-beta CDR3 sequencing of genomic DNA from most patients was performed by Adaptive Biotechnologies. The source study handled its data this way. Adaptive's ImmunoSEQ software was the source of the TCR sequencing data for roughly 19 patients, while a few other patients were processed with MiXCR and VDJtools. To correct CD4 versus CD8 sorting errors, any sequence found in both subsets at a frequency ratio below 5:1 was removed. Because the origin of CDR3 nucleotide sequences shared between donor and recipient could not be assigned, those sequences were removed. To be classed as alloreactive, a clone needed at least 2-fold expansion over unstimulated cells and a minimum CFSE-low frequency of 0.002% (template counts) or 0.001% (read counts). Clones were considered mappable if detected in sequenced pre-transplant spleen, lymph node, or MLR CFSE-low populations of the donor or recipient. Cumulative frequency of alloreactive clones was calculated as a percentage of all sequences weighted by copy number. The table comes from immuneACCESS by way of TCRdb, which keeps in-frame sequences with V and J called. Part of the clones is missing from these tables; in studies checked, under half for an unresolved V gene and the rest for unknown reasons. That table furnishes V, J and clone size, whereas the DNA furnished D and trimming. The sample table records approximately 100,000 clones; about 90% of these occur just once. In total, the top ten clones hold roughly 0.9% of the sample.

This specimen's time point label, interpreted: cells obtained before transplantation from donor or recipient. CD3+CD4+ and CD3+CD8+ populations were FACS-sorted from unstimulated pre-transplant donor and recipient cells taken from spleen or lymph nodes. What the work shows at the level of the full study, not this receptor alone: High GvH to HvG T cell clonal ratios were observed in the allografts of patients with donor T cell macrochimerism. Early after transplant, declines in HvG clones were associated with peak levels of circulating GvH clones. GvH clones turned up in recipient bone marrow, with some appearing earlier in ileal mucosa or blood, a pattern consistent with an intestinal mucosal origin. The conclusions were limited by the relatively low number and heterogeneity of the intestinal transplant patients.

The sequences come from unstimulated CD4+ T cells sorted from spleen or lymph node cells, collected before intestinal transplant. The clonotype comes from a human donor who received an intestinal transplant. Here the chain combines TRBV5-1 and TRBJ2-5, with the D gene possibly TRBD1 or TRBD2, each one fitting 5 bases. The CDR3 region reads CASRGVYRGLTGEQYF. Here is the DNA: TGCGCCAGCAGAGGTGTCTATAGGGGTTTAACTGGGGAGCAGTACTTC. Outside the CDR3, residues come from the reference TRBV5-1 and TRBJ2-5 proteins, so the full variable domain is: KAGVTQTPRYLIKTRGQQVTLSCSPISGHRSVSWYQQTPGQGLQFLFEYFSETQRNKGNFPGRFSGRQFSNSRSEMNVSTLELGDSALYLCASRGVYRGLTGEQYFGPGTRLLVL.